The T cell receptor (beta chain) described here comes from a study of T cells in Graves' hyperthyroidism and ophthalmopathy. Fresh peripheral blood, 10 ml, yielded the PBMCs. Study-level points and caveats: The model made its ophthalmopathy prediction, and onset followed a median 6.5 months later. Stable hyperthyroidism and ophthalmopathy were separated using 13 V-J signatures.

About this clonotype itself: Its antigen is still unknown.

Amplified TCR beta CDR3 regions derived from RNA transcripts. In the first-round RT-PCR of the TCR CDR3, the HTBI primer set was used. TCRdb itself ran the multiplex PCR reads through MiXCR, one entry per CDR3 protein. Of roughly 510,000 distinct CDR3 sequences listed, roughly 20% were seen once; the top ten hold around 27%. The CDR3 sequence is 16 residues long. Trimming at V came to 6 bases and at J to 1 base, leaving 9 bases not matched to a gene. Input material: blood. The rearrangement links TRBV12-3 or TRBV12-4 to TRBJ2-4; 7 bases are a match to TRBD1. The TCR sequence derives from a man aged 18-30 years with Graves' hyperthyroidism. The CDR3 reads CASRAQGERAKNIQYF. In DNA, the CDR3 is TGTGCCAGCAGGGCTCAGGGGGAGAGGGCCAAAAACATTCAGTACTTC.